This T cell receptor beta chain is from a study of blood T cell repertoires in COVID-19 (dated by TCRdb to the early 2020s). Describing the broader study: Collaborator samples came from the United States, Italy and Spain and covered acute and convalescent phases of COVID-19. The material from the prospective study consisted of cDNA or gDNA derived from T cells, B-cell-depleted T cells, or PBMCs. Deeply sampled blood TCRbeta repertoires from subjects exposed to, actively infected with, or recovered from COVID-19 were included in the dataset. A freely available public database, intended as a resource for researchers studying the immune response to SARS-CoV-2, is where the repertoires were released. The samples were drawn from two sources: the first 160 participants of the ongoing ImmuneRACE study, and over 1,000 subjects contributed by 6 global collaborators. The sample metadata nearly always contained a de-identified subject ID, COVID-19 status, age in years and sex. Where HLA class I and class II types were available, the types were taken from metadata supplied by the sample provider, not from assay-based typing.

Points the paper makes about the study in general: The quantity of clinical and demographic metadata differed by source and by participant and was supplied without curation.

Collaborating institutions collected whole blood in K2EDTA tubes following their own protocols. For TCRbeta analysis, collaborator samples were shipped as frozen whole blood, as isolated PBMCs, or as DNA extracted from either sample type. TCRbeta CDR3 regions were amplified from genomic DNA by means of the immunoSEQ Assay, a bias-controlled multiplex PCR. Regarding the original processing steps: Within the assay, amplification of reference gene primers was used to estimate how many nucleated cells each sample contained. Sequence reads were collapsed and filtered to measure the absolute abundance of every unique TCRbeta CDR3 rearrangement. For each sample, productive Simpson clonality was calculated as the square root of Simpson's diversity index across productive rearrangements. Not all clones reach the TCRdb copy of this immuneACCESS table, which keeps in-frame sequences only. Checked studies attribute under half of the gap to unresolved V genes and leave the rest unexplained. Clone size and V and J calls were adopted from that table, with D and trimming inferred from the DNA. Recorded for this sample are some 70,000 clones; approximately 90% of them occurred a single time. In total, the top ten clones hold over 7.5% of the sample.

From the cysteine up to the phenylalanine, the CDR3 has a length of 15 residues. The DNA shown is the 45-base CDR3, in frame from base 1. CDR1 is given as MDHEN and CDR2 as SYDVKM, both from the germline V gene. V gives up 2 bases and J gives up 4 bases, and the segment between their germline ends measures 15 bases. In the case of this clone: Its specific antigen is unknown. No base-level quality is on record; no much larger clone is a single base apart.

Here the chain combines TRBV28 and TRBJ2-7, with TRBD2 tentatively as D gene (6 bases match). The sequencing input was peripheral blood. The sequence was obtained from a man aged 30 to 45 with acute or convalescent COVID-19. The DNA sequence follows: TGTGCCAGCAGTTTACGGGTAGCGGTTGCGTACGAGCAGTACTTC. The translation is CASSLRVAVAYEQYF.